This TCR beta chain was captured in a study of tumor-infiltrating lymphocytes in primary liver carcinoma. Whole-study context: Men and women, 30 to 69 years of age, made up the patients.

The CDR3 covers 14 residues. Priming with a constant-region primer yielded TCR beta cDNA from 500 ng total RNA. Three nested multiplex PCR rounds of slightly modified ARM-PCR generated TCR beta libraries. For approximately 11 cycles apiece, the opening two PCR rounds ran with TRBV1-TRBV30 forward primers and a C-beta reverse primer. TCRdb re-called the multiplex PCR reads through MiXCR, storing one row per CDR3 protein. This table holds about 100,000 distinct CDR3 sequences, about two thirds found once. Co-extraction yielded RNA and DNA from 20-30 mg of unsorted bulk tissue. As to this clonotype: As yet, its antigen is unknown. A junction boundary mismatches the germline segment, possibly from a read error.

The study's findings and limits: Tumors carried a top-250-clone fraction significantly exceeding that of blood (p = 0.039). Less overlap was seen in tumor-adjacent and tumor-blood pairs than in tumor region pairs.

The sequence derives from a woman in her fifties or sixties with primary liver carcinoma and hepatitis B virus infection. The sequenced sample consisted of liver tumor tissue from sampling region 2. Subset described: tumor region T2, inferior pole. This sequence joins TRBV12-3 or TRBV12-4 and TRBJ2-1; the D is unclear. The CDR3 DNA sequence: TGTACCAGCAGTTTGGGTTCGGCACCCAATGAGCAGTTCTTC. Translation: CTSSLGSAPNEQFF.